The rows below give T cell receptor beta chains drawn from one sample of a study of cytomegalovirus exposure and HLA in healthy donors. Method: immunoSEQ multiplex PCR; TCRdb's copy keeps in-frame clones and lacks some. Of approximately 110,000 clones in the sample, roughly 85% are singletons; the top ten hold roughly 23%. Sequencing was done on a sample of PBMCs. The receptors come from a man younger than 40 in good health and CMV-seropositive. Each CDR3 is given with its conserved first and last residue. The D gene is left open where the match is weak. Clone size is shown for a subset of rows, as once, few, many or a class of expanded clone.

clone_size | d_call | j_call | v_call | cdr3_nt | cdr3_aa
- | - | TRBJ1-1 | TRBV14 | TGTGCCAGCAGCCTACCGGTTGGGGGGGGGACGAACACTGAAGCTTTCTTT | CASSLPVGGGTNTEAFF
- | - | TRBJ1-1 | TRBV2 | TGTGCCACCCGCCGCATCCACCCCGAGACTTTCTTT | CATRRIHPETFF
- | TRBD1 | TRBJ2-7 | TRBV5-1 | TGCGCCAGCAGCTTGAACAGGGACAGGTCCTACGAGCAGTACTTC | CASSLNRDRSYEQYF
- | - | TRBJ1-2 | TRBV2 | TGTGCCAGCTCAGGGGACCACAACTATGGCTACACCTTC | CASSGDHNYGYTF
- | - | TRBJ2-3 | TRBV6-1 | TGTGCCAGCAGTCGAGCGGGCATTAGCACAGATACGCAGTATTTT | CASSRAGISTDTQYF
few | TRBD2 | TRBJ2-3 | TRBV7-2 | TGTGCCAGCAGCTCAACTAGCGGGGGGCTCACAGATACGCAGTATTTT | CASSSTSGGLTDTQYF
- | - | TRBJ1-4 | TRBV5-1 | TGCGCCAGCAGCTTGCCTGAGATGCCCTATATTGAAAAACTGTTTTTT | CASSLPEMPYIEKLFF
few | - | TRBJ2-6 | TRBV7-9 | TGTGCCAGCAGCCGACAGGACTCTGGGGCCAACGTCCTGACTTTC | CASSRQDSGANVLTF
- | TRBD1 | TRBJ1-4 | TRBV5-1 | TGCGCCAGCAGCCTGGGACAGGGGGTCCGTAATGAAAAACTGTTTTTT | CASSLGQGVRNEKLFF
- | - | TRBJ1-1 | TRBV10-3 | TGTGCCATCAGTGGGCCCCTTGGAGCTTTCTTT | CAISGPLGAFF
- | - | TRBJ2-3 | TRBV12-5 | TGTGCTAGCCCACCTACAGGGAAACTTGCAGATACGCAGTATTTT | CASPPTGKLADTQYF
- | - | TRBJ2-2 | TRBV9 | TGTGCCAGCAGTCGCGATAGAACCCGGGAGCTGTTTTTT | CASSRDRTRELFF
- | - | TRBJ1-6 | TRBV6-5 | TGTGCCAGCAGGGAGGGGACGGTTAATTCACCCCTCCACTTT | CASREGTVNSPLHF
- | - | TRBJ2-1 | TRBV11-3 | TGTGCCAGCAGCTTACGTGTGAATGAGCAGTTCTTC | CASSLRVNEQFF
- | - | TRBJ1-3 | TRBV9 | TGTGCCAGCAGCGTTACAGACAGTTCCAGAAACACCATATATTTT | CASSVTDSSRNTIYF
- | TRBD1 | TRBJ1-3 | TRBV6-1 | TGTGCCAGCAGCTACCAGGGGGCACCTGGAAACACCATATATTTT | CASSYQGAPGNTIYF
- | TRBD1 | TRBJ2-5 | TRBV5-1 | TGCGCCAGCAGCCGGGGACAGGCTTTACCTCAAGAGACCCAGTACTTC | CASSRGQALPQETQYF
once | - | TRBJ1-1 | TRBV5-4 | TGTGCCAGCAGCCTGGGATACAGGGTGAACACTGAAGCTTTCTTT | CASSLGYRVNTEAFF
- | - | TRBJ1-4 | TRBV6-6 | TGTGCCAGCAGGACGGCTACAGCGGAAGATGAAAAACTGTTTTTT | CASRTATAEDEKLFF
- | - | TRBJ2-7 | TRBV28 | TGTGCCAGCAGTTCCAGTTACTACGAGCAGTACTTC | CASSSSYYEQYF
- | TRBD1 | TRBJ2-3 | TRBV7-8 | TGTGCCAGCAGCTTCGTACAGGGGACGGGCACAGATACGCAGTATTTT | CASSFVQGTGTDTQYF
- | - | TRBJ2-1 | TRBV2 | TGTGCCAGCAGGGCAGGGAATGAGCAGTTCTTC | CASRAGNEQFF
few | - | TRBJ1-5 | TRBV18 | TGTGCCAGCTCACCAAGCATGAGCAGCAATCAGCCCCAGCATTTT | CASSPSMSSNQPQHF
few | - | TRBJ2-2 | TRBV7-3 | TGTGCCAGCAGCGCGGGGGCGGGGACCGGGGAGCTGTTTTTT | CASSAGAGTGELFF
- | - | TRBJ2-1 | TRBV10-1 | TGCGCCAGCAGTGAGTCGACGGCTAGCAGGGGGCAGTTCTTC | CASSESTASRGQFF
- | - | TRBJ1-4 | TRBV7-6 | TGTGCCAGCAGTCTCGAAGGGGGAACAACTAATGAAAAACTGTTTTTT | CASSLEGGTTNEKLFF
- | - | TRBJ2-1 | TRBV6-5 | TGTGCCAGCAGTAGGGGCGACAATGAGCAGTTCTTC | CASSRGDNEQFF
- | TRBD1 | TRBJ1-3 | TRBV10-3 | TGTGCCATCAAGACAGGGAACTCTGGAAACACCATATATTTT | CAIKTGNSGNTIYF
- | - | TRBJ2-1 | TRBV7-2 | TGTGCCAGCAGCTCGCCCCGTTCAACCACACAGTTCTTC | CASSSPRSTTQFF
- | TRBD1 | TRBJ2-7 | TRBV28 | TGTGCCAGCAGTGATCCGGGACAGGGGGTCTACGAGCAGTACTTC | CASSDPGQGVYEQYF
- | TRBD2 | TRBJ2-1 | TRBV5-1 | TGCGCCAGCAGCCCGGGACTAGCGACGGGCAATGAGCAGTTCTTC | CASSPGLATGNEQFF
- | TRBD1 | TRBJ2-3 | TRBV5-6 | TGTGCCAGCAGCTGGCGGGACAGGGAAACAGATACGCAGTATTTT | CASSWRDRETDTQYF
- | TRBD1 | TRBJ1-2 | TRBV5-1 | TGCGCCAGCAGCAGGGGACAGCCGTTTGAGTTTAACGGCTACACCTTC | CASSRGQPFEFNGYTF
- | TRBD1 | TRBJ2-3 | TRBV5-4 | TGTGCCAGCAGCCCCGACAGGGGCAGGGATACGCAGTATTTT | CASSPDRGRDTQYF
- | - | TRBJ2-1 | TRBV7-3 | TGTGCCAGCAGCCCGTATCAGCGGGTAAGCTCCTACAATGAGCAGTTCTTC | CASSPYQRVSSYNEQFF
few | TRBD2 | TRBJ2-3 | TRBV7-9 | TGTGCCAGCAGCTCCCCGGGACTAGCCGCAGATACGCAGTATTTT | CASSSPGLAADTQYF
- | TRBD2 | TRBJ2-2 | TRBV10-1 | TGCGCCAGCAGTAGGGGACTAGCGGGAGTAGACACCGGGGAGCTGTTTTTT | CASSRGLAGVDTGELFF
- | - | TRBJ2-6 | TRBV5-1 | TGCGCCAGCAGCCCGCAGTCGGGGGGGGCCAACGTCCTGACTTTC | CASSPQSGGANVLTF
- | - | TRBJ2-5 | TRBV19 | TGTGCCAGTAGTATGGTGCACGCCGGTGCAGAGACCCAGTACTTC | CASSMVHAGAETQYF
- | TRBD1 | TRBJ1-4 | TRBV28 | TGTGCCAGCAGTTTCCCAGGGACAGGGGGCTCTGAAAAACTGTTTTTT | CASSFPGTGGSEKLFF
- | TRBD2 | TRBJ2-1 | TRBV9 | TGTGCCAGCAGCCGGACTAGCGGGGGGTACAATGAGCAGTTCTTC | CASSRTSGGYNEQFF
- | TRBD1 | TRBJ1-1 | TRBV29-1 | TGCAGCGTCTTGACAGGGGCGGGAACTGAAGCTTTCTTT | CSVLTGAGTEAFF
- | - | TRBJ1-6 | TRBV30 | TGTGCCTGGAGTGTACCGAACTCCCTCCACTTT | CAWSVPNSLHF
- | - | TRBJ1-5 | TRBV6-5 | TGTGCCAGCAGTTACCGGTGGCAGGGGAGTAATCAGCCCCAGCATTTT | CASSYRWQGSNQPQHF
few | - | TRBJ1-2 | TRBV6-5 | TGTGCCAGCACCATATGGCCAACCTATGGCTACACCTTC | CASTIWPTYGYTF
- | - | TRBJ1-5 | TRBV10-2 | TGCGCCAGCAGTGAGTCGGGGGCCCACCGGGACGGAAGCAATCAGCCCCAGCATTTT | CASSESGAHRDGSNQPQHF
- | TRBD1 | TRBJ1-1 | TRBV27 | TGTGCCAGCAGCCGGGGGGGGACAGGGGGCCCGAACACTGAAGCTTTCTTT | CASSRGGTGGPNTEAFF
- | TRBD2 | TRBJ2-1 | TRBV2 | TGTGCCAGCAGTGAAGTTAATCCACTAGCGGCCTACAATGAGCAGTTCTTC | CASSEVNPLAAYNEQFF
- | TRBD2 | TRBJ2-1 | TRBV10-3 | TGTGCCATCACCCCGACTAGCCGACGGGACAATGAGCAGTTCTTC | CAITPTSRRDNEQFF
- | TRBD1 | TRBJ1-4 | TRBV6-1 | TGTGCCAGCAGGGACAGGGTAACTAATGAAAAACTGTTTTTT | CASRDRVTNEKLFF
once | - | TRBJ2-3 | TRBV10-1 | TGCGCCAGCAGTGAGTCTGGCGGAGCAAGGTATTTT | CASSESGGARYF
- | TRBD2 | TRBJ2-3 | TRBV9 | TGTGCCAGCAGCCCTGAAAGGGGTCGGGCGGGGGGAAGAACGCAGTATTTT | CASSPERGRAGGRTQYF
- | - | TRBJ1-2 | TRBV11-2 | TGTGCCAGCAGCTTAGTTAGATCTTCGAGGGCCGCTAACTATGGCTACACCTTC | CASSLVRSSRAANYGYTF
- | - | TRBJ1-2 | TRBV11-1 | TGTGCCAGCAGCCCGGGTTTCAACTATGGCTACACCTTC | CASSPGFNYGYTF
- | - | TRBJ2-3 | TRBV5-1 | TGCGCCAGCAGCTTTAAGAGCGGCACAGATACGCAGTATTTT | CASSFKSGTDTQYF
once | - | TRBJ1-1 | TRBV5-1 | TGCGCCAGCAGCGGAACCGGAGAGGGCACTGAAGCTTTCTTT | CASSGTGEGTEAFF
once | TRBD1 | TRBJ1-5 | TRBV14 | TGTGCCAGCAGCCCGCCGGACAGGGTGGATCAGCCCCAGCATTTT | CASSPPDRVDQPQHF
- | TRBD1 | TRBJ2-7 | TRBV5-1 | TGCGCCAGCAGCTTGGTAGGACAGGGCGACTACGAGCAGTACTTC | CASSLVGQGDYEQYF
- | - | TRBJ2-2 | TRBV11-2 | TGTGCCAGCAGACCCCTGTCAGGGATCAGGGACACCGGGGAGCTGTTTTTT | CASRPLSGIRDTGELFF